A selection of T cell receptor beta chains follows, all from one sample in a study of beta chain features in type 1 diabetes. TCRdb's copy holds only in-frame clones and misses some; the assay was immunoSEQ multiplex PCR. The table lists approximately 270,000 clones, roughly 13% of them singletons. The sample was naive CD4+ T cells from blood. Every receptor here comes from a man under 40 with type 1 diabetes. Both conserved end residues are part of each CDR3. The order of the fields is D gene, V gene, J gene, clone size, CDR3 DNA, CDR3 protein. D genes are given only for firm matches. Part of the rows lack a size; the others show once, few, many or a class for expanded clones.

TRBD1	TRBV4-3	TRBJ1-1	few	TGCGCCAGCAGCCAACGTCGTACAGGGGCTGAAGCTTTCTTT	CASSQRRTGAEAFF
-	TRBV5-6	TRBJ2-7	few	TGTGCCAGCAGCTTGTGGACAACTATCCTCTCCTACGAGCAGTACTTC	CASSLWTTILSYEQYF
-	TRBV6-1	TRBJ2-3	few	TGTGCCAGCAGGACCCCGGGGGACGGCACAGATACGCAGTATTTT	CASRTPGDGTDTQYF
-	TRBV18	TRBJ1-2	-	TGTGCCAGCTCACCGGCACAGGGCCCGCTCTATGGCTACACCTTC	CASSPAQGPLYGYTF
-	TRBV5-1	TRBJ1-4	-	TGCGCCAGCAGAACAGGGCAGGAGAATGAAAAACTGTTTTTT	CASRTGQENEKLFF
-	TRBV5-6	TRBJ1-1	few	TGTGCCAGCAGCCACACCCGTTCAGGGGACACTGAAGCTTTCTTT	CASSHTRSGDTEAFF
TRBD2	TRBV27	TRBJ2-5	once	TGTGCCAGCAGTTTAGCCAGCGGGAGAAGCCAAGAGACCCAGTACTTC	CASSLASGRSQETQYF
-	TRBV11-2	TRBJ2-3	few	TGTGCCAGCAGCCCCCGCCCCAATACGGGGGATACGCAGTATTTT	CASSPRPNTGDTQYF
TRBD2	TRBV2	TRBJ2-5	few	TGTGCCAGCAGTCCAAGGGATTCTAGCGGAGGGGAGACCCAGTACTTC	CASSPRDSSGGETQYF
-	TRBV9	TRBJ1-1	few	TGTGCCAGCGACCGCCGTGGAGACACTGAAGCTTTCTTT	CASDRRGDTEAFF
-	TRBV14	TRBJ1-2	-	TGTGCCAGCAGCCAAGATCGTAGGAGGGGCTACACCTTC	CASSQDRRRGYTF
-	TRBV18	TRBJ1-1	-	TGTGCCAGCTCACCTCCTGGCAGGGGCTCGAACACTGAAGCTTTCTTT	CASSPPGRGSNTEAFF
-	TRBV7-9	TRBJ2-5	-	TGTGCCAGCAGCCTCGGAGACAGAAACTACGAGACCCAGTACTTC	CASSLGDRNYETQYF
-	TRBV30	TRBJ2-3	few	TGTGCCTGGAGTGCGGGGGTCCAGATAACAGATACGCAGTATTTT	CAWSAGVQITDTQYF
-	TRBV29-1	TRBJ1-1	few	TGCAGCGACCAGTTCCACATGAACACTGAAGCTTTCTTT	CSDQFHMNTEAFF
-	TRBV2	TRBJ2-1	few	TGTGCCAGCAGTTTTACTAGCAATGAGCAGTTCTTC	CASSFTSNEQFF
TRBD1	TRBV7-9	TRBJ2-7	-	TGTGCCAGCAGCTTCCGGGACAGGGCTTCCTACGAGCAGTACTTC	CASSFRDRASYEQYF
-	TRBV5-1	TRBJ1-2	-	TGCGCCAGCAGCTGGGGGGGCACCGCCTTACACTATGGCTACACCTTC	CASSWGGTALHYGYTF
-	TRBV19	TRBJ1-4	-	TGTGCCAGTAGTACTACGATTGCCGATGAAAAACTGTTTTTT	CASSTTIADEKLFF
-	TRBV27	TRBJ2-1	few	TGTGCCAGCAGTGCTCTCCGGAGCTCCTACAATGAGCAGTTCTTC	CASSALRSSYNEQFF
-	TRBV6-1	TRBJ2-5	-	TGTGCCAGCAGTGGTCCGACAGGCCGACGAGGAGAGACCCAGTACTTC	CASSGPTGRRGETQYF
-	TRBV7-3	TRBJ2-1	few	TGTGCCAGCAGCTTAGGGCAGGGGAAGCAGTTCTTC	CASSLGQGKQFF
TRBD2	TRBV6-4	TRBJ2-1	-	TGTGCCAGCAGTGTGTCGGGAGGGGGCTACAATGAGCAGTTCTTC	CASSVSGGGYNEQFF
-	TRBV29-1	TRBJ1-2	few	TGCAGCGTTGTAGTATCCCTTGGCTACACCTTC	CSVVVSLGYTF
TRBD2	TRBV9	TRBJ2-1	-	TGTGCCAGCAGCGTAGAGGCTAGCGGGAGCAGGCAGTTCTTC	CASSVEASGSRQFF
-	TRBV9	TRBJ2-3	-	TGTGCCAGCAGCGTAGCGCAGATCACAGATACGCAGTATTTT	CASSVAQITDTQYF
-	TRBV7-9	TRBJ1-1	-	TGTGCCAGCAGCTTAGCCCAGGGCGGTGGTGCTTTCTTT	CASSLAQGGGAFF
-	TRBV5-1	TRBJ2-7	-	TGCGCCAGCAGCGCTACAGATACGGGGGAGCAGTACTTC	CASSATDTGEQYF
TRBD2	TRBV28	TRBJ2-7	-	TGTGCCAGCGGCCAGGGAGGGTACTACGAGCAGTACTTC	CASGQGGYYEQYF
TRBD2	TRBV28	TRBJ2-7	-	TGTGCCAGCAGGAAACTAGCGGGTGGCTACGAGCAGTACTTC	CASRKLAGGYEQYF
TRBD1	TRBV28	TRBJ1-4	once	TGTGCCATCCCGGGACAGGGACATGAAAAACTGTTTTTT	CAIPGQGHEKLFF
TRBD1	TRBV5-4	TRBJ2-1	few	TGTGCCAGCAGCTCCGGGACAGGGGTGGCTGAGCAGTTCTTC	CASSSGTGVAEQFF
-	TRBV6-1	TRBJ2-5	-	TGTGCCAGCAGTGAGGAGTCTAACCTCCAAGAGACCCAGTACTTC	CASSEESNLQETQYF
-	TRBV7-2	TRBJ2-5	-	TGTGCCAGCAGCTTTAGCGGAGGAGAGACCCAGTACTTC	CASSFSGGETQYF
TRBD1	TRBV4-2	TRBJ1-5	-	TGTGCCAGCAGCCCACGGACAGGGAGGAATCAGCCCCAGCATTTT	CASSPRTGRNQPQHF
TRBD1	TRBV5-1	TRBJ1-2	few	TGCGCCAGCAGCATCTTGACAGGGCCGGCTCATGGCTACACCTTC	CASSILTGPAHGYTF
TRBD2	TRBV18	TRBJ2-2	-	TGTGCCAGCACCCTCCTTCTAGCGGGAGTTACCGGGGAGCTGTTTTTT	CASTLLLAGVTGELFF
TRBD2	TRBV7-2	TRBJ2-7	-	TGTGCCAGCAGCTTAGGGGGGGGGTCCTACGAGCAGTACTTC	CASSLGGGSYEQYF
-	TRBV7-3	TRBJ2-1	-	TGTGCCAGCAGCCAGGACATGCCCCCAATGGAGCAGTTCTTC	CASSQDMPPMEQFF
-	TRBV18	TRBJ2-7	-	TGTGCCAGCTCACCCCCCTCTTATCTCGAGCAGTACTTC	CASSPPSYLEQYF
-	TRBV28	TRBJ1-2	-	TGTGCCAGCAGTTTGCGTTTGCAGGGCCCTGGCTACACCTTC	CASSLRLQGPGYTF
-	TRBV5-4	TRBJ2-2	-	TGTGCCAGCAGCTTCGGGTCTTCGAACACCGGGGAGCTGTTTTTT	CASSFGSSNTGELFF